These 11 T cell receptor beta chains originate from one sample sequenced in a study of T cell clusters in autoimmune cytopenias. TRB was amplified from about 260 ng of peripheral blood genomic DNA per sample. Multiplex touch-down PCR amplified TRB using TRB-A and TRB-B pools in one tube. After re-calling the multiplex PCR reads, TCRdb lists one entry per CDR3 protein, DNA absent. Its clone listing holds about 7,800 distinct CDR3 sequences. Source material: peripheral blood. The receptors come from a human donor with an autoimmune cytopenia or autoimmune hepatitis (not recorded which).

The genes are TRBV28 and TRBJ2-1; the D gene TCRdb calls, TRBD2, cannot be checked with no DNA. CDR1 MDHEN and CDR2 SYDVKM come from the germline V gene. The CDR3 runs to 15 residues. The CDR3 loop reads CASSSGLAGEAEQFF.

By frequency, this clonotype registers medium-sized. The chain is built from TRBV27 and TRBJ2-7; TCRdb outputs TRBD2, but without DNA this stays unchecked. CDR3 size: 14 residues. CDR1 and CDR2 (germline): MNHEY, SMNVEV (reference sequence). This chain's CDR3 is CASSPGTSAREQYF.

This sequence joins TRBV20-1 and TRBJ2-7; TCRdb reports TRBD2, a call that lacks DNA to check it against. Germline values: CDR1 DFQATT, CDR2 SNEGSKA (reference sequence). CDR3 size: 14 residues. The CDR3 here is CSAREDTTGHEQYF.

The chain recombines TRBV6-4 with TRBJ2-3; the D gene TCRdb calls, TRBD1, cannot be checked with no DNA. CDR1 and CDR2 (germline): MRHNA, SNTAGT. The length of the CDR3 is 15 residues. The CDR3 loop is CASSESQGGTDTQYF.

The chain is built from TRBV20-1 and TRBJ1-1; TCRdb picks TRBD1, but there is no DNA to check that call. Germline values: CDR1 DFQATT, CDR2 SNEGSKA (reference sequence). The CDR3 totals 15 residues. This CDR3 reads CSARDWGPGNTEAFF.

According to its frequency, this clonotype is medium-sized. CDR3 sequence reads: CASSFGQPGNTIYF. The chain uses TRBV7-2 and TRBJ1-3. Germline CDR1 and CDR2: SGHTA and FQGNSA. The CDR3 runs to 14 residues.

J is TRBJ1-1 and V is TRBV5-1. Germline V gene lookup returns CDR1 SGHRS and CDR2 YFSETQ. The CDR3 spans 15 residues. Here the CDR3 reads CASSLDRQLNTEAFF.

V usage is TRBV28 and J usage is TRBJ2-3. The germline V gene encodes CDR1 MDHEN and CDR2 SYDVKM. The CDR3 spans 12 residues. The CDR3 loop is CASSLRADTQYF.

Frequency places this clonotype as medium-sized (0.01 to 0.1%). The CDR3 reads CASTYGATPSGSAFF. The rearrangement uses TRBV19 and TRBJ1-1; TCRdb gives TRBD1 as the D gene, but with no DNA this cannot be confirmed. This CDR3 has 15 amino acids. From germline, CDR1 is LNHDA and CDR2 SQIVND (reference sequence).

Judged by frequency, this clonotype is medium-sized. The chain employs TRBV19 and TRBJ1-5; the D call of TRBD1 rests on TCRdb alone, since no DNA is present to check it. The germline V gene encodes CDR1 LNHDA and CDR2 SQIVND (reference sequence). The CDR3 extends over 16 amino acids. The CDR3 reads CASSTQGAFGNQPQHF.

This clonotype is labeled medium-sized based on frequency. The chain is built from TRBV6-4 and TRBJ1-2. The CDR3 spans 15 residues. Germline V gives CDR1 MRHNA, CDR2 SNTAGT. The CDR3 is CASSEGSQWGYGYTF.